These 3 T cell receptor beta chains were all obtained from the same sample, sequenced in a study of cytomegalovirus exposure and HLA in healthy donors. Assay: immunoSEQ multiplex PCR; the TCRdb copy retains only in-frame clones and omits some. This sample carries about 140,000 clones, about 91% of them seen once, and the ten largest clones take around 8%. Sequenced input: PBMCs. The receptors derive from a woman aged 18-29 years in good health and CMV-seropositive.

CDR3 sequence reads: CASSLAGDSSYNEQFF. The CDR3 DNA sequence: TGCGCCAGCAGCTTGGCCGGGGATAGCTCCTACAATGAGCAGTTCTTC. The gene calls are TRBV5-1 and TRBJ2-1; TRBD2 is a possible D gene (5 bases). V was clipped by 0 bases and J by 0 bases, with 10 bases between them. This CDR3 is 16 amino acids long. Germline V gives CDR1 SGHRS, CDR2 YFSETQ.

The chain is built from TRBV6-6 and TRBJ1-1; D unclear. Germline loops: CDR1 MNHNY, CDR2 SVGAGI (reference sequence). V lost 0 bases and J lost 9, with 14 bases in between. This CDR3 has 14 residues. CDR3 in amino acids: CASSYSQYPLKAFF. CDR3 sequence (DNA): TGTGCCAGCAGTTACTCCCAGTATCCGTTGAAAGCTTTCTTT.

The rearrangement joins TRBV19 to TRBJ1-5, with D maybe TRBD1 (6 bases). Germline CDR1 is LNHDA and CDR2 is SQIVND (reference sequence). The CDR3 is made up of 17 amino acids. The germline V and J ends were trimmed by 5 bases and 4 bases, with 21 bases remaining between them. The CDR3, as DNA: TGTGCCAGTAGTTGGAAAGGCAGGGGTTCAGGGAATCAGCCCCAGCATTTT. Protein product: CASSWKGRGSGNQPQHF.